Many counts were recorded for the clone carrying this T cell receptor (beta chain). Amplification yielded TCR beta CDR3 regions, with RNA transcripts as the source. The HTBI primer set served for first-round RT-PCR of the TCR CDR3. In TCRdb, the multiplex PCR reads were re-called with MiXCR into one record per CDR3 protein. Here the sample spans 200,000 to 250,000 distinct CDR3 sequences, approximately 16% being singletons. In making diagnoses, clinical symptoms, serum thyroxine and TRAb, thyroid ultrasound and orbital computed tomography were all used. The source of the sample is a study of T cells in Graves' hyperthyroidism and ophthalmopathy. The TCR comes from a woman under 30 with Graves' ophthalmopathy. Sequencing was carried out using blood.

This chain's CDR3 is CASSQQGVYSYEQYF. The CDR3 bases are TGTGCCAGCAGCCAGCAGGGGGTTTACTCCTACGAGCAGTACTTC. This sequence joins TRBV6-1 and TRBJ2-7; 7 positions agree with TRBD1. There are 15 residues in the CDR3. The trim removed 6 bases at V and 0 bases at J, leaving 8 bases unmatched. CDR1 is MNHNS, CDR2 SASEGT, per germline.